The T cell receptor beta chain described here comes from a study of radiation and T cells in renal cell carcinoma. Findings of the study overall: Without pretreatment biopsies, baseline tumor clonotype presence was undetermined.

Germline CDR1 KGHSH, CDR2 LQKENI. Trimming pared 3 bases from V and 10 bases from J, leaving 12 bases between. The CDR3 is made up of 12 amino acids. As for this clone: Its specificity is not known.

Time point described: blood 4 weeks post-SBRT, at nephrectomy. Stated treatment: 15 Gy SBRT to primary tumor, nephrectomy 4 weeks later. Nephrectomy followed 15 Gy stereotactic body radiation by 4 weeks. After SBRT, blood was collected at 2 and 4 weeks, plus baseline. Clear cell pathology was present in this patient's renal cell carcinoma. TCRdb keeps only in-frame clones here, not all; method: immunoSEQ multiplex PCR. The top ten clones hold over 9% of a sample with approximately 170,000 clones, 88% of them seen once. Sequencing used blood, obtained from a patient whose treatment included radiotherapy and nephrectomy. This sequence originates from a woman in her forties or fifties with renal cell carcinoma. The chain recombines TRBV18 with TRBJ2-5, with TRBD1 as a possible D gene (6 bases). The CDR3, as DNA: TGTGCCAGCTCACCGTCGTCAGGGGACCAGTACTTC. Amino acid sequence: CASSPSSGDQYF. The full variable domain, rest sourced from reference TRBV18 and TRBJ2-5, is NAGVMQNPRHLVRRRGQEARLRCSPMKGHSHVYWYRQLPEEGLKFMVYLQKENIIDESGMPKERFSAEFPKEGPSILRIQQVVRGDSAAYFCASSPSSGDQYFGPGTRLLVL.